This T cell receptor beta chain was obtained from a study of blood T cell repertoires in COVID-19. Overall study: Specimens from acute and convalescent COVID-19 originated in the United States, Italy and Spain. Nucleic acid was either cDNA or gDNA, and it came from T cells, B-cell-depleted T cells, or PBMCs.

Method: immunoSEQ multiplex PCR; TCRdb's copy keeps in-frame clones and lacks some. The sample consists of approximately 300,000 clones, about 90% of them appearing once. The CDR3 spans 15 residues. The germline gives CDR1 WSHSY, CDR2 SAAADI. The V gene lost 2 bases and the J gene lost 0 bases, with 11 bases spanning the gap. Sequenced sample: peripheral blood. The chain is built from TRBV10-2 and TRBJ2-7; a weak D match, TRBD2 (5 bases). This clonotype originated in a young man who had recovered from COVID-19. As DNA, the CDR3 is TGCGCCAGCAGTGAGGCTGACTACCTCTCCTACGAGCAGTACTTC. Translated: CASSEADYLSYEQYF.